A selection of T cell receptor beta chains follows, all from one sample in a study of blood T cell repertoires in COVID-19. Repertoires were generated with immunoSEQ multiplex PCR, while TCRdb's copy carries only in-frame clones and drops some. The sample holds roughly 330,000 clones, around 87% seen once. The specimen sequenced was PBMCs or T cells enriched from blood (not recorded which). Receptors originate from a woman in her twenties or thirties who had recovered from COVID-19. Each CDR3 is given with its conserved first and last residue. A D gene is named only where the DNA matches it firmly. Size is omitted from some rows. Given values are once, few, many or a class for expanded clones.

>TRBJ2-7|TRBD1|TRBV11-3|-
TGTGCCAGCAGCTTAGGACAGGGAACTTACGAGCAGTACTTC
CASSLGQGTYEQYF
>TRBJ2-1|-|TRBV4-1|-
TGCGCCAGCAGCCAAGTTTCGGGCTCCTACAATGAGCAGTTCTTC
CASSQVSGSYNEQFF
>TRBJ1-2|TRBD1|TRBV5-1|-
TGCGCCAGCCGGACAGGGGGCAATCGTGGCTACACCTTC
CASRTGGNRGYTF
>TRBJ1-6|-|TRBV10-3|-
TGTGCCATCAGTGAATTCAGTAATTCACCCCTCCACTTT
CAISEFSNSPLHF
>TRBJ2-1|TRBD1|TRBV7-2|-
TGTGCCAGCAGCCCGGCCTGGGACAGCAATGAGCAGTTCTTC
CASSPAWDSNEQFF
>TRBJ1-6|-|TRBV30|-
TGTGCCTGGAATAGGGGAATAACTAATTCACCCCTCCACTTT
CAWNRGITNSPLHF
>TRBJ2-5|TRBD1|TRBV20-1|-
TGCAGTGCTAGTTGGGGGGACAGGCAAGAGACCCAGTACTTC
CSASWGDRQETQYF
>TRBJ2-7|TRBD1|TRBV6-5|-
TGTGCCAGCATTCAGGGACAGCTCTACGAGCAGTACTTC
CASIQGQLYEQYF
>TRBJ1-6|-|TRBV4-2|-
TGTGCCAGCAGCCAAAGCCCACAGGTTTATTCACCCCTCCACTTT
CASSQSPQVYSPLHF
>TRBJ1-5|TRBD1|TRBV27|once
TGTGCCAGCAGTCCACGGACAGGGTTCTGGGGGGAGCCCCAGCATTTT
CASSPRTGFWGEPQHF
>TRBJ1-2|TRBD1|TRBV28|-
TGTGCCAGCAGTGGGACAGGTTATGGCTACACCTTC
CASSGTGYGYTF
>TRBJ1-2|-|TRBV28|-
TGTGCCAGCTCCACAGGGAACTATGGCTACACCTTC
CASSTGNYGYTF
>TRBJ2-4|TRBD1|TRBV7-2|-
TGTGCCAGCAGCTCCCCGGGACAGGGGAGCGTCATTCAGTACTTC
CASSSPGQGSVIQYF
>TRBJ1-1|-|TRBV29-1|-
TGCAGCGTTCGTCCCATCGACAGGTCCACTGAAGCTTTCTTT
CSVRPIDRSTEAFF
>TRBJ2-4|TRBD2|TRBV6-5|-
TGTGCCAGCAGTCGAACCCCACTAGCGGACATTCAGTACTTC
CASSRTPLADIQYF
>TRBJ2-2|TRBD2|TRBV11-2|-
TGTGCCAGCAGCCTACAAGACACTAGCGGAATTTCGGGGGAGCTGTTTTTT
CASSLQDTSGISGELFF
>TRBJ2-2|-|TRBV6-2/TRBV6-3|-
TGTGCCAGCAGTTATCTCGCGAACACCGGGGAGCTGTTTTTT
CASSYLANTGELFF
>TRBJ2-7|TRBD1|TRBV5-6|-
TGTGCCAGCAGCTTGCGTATCGGGACAGGGATCTACGAGCAGTACTTC
CASSLRIGTGIYEQYF
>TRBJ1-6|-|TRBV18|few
TGTGCCAGCTCACCACCGGTAGATTCACCCCTCCACTTT
CASSPPVDSPLHF
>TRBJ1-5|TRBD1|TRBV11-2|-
TGTGCCAGCAGACTAATCAGGGGGCTGGGGGAACAGCCCCAGCATTTT
CASRLIRGLGEQPQHF
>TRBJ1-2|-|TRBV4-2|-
TGTGCCAGCAGCCAAGTACGGGAGGACCCCTTTAGCTACACCTTC
CASSQVREDPFSYTF
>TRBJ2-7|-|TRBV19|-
TGTGCCAGTAGGGAGGCGGGTCCCTCCGAGCAGTACTTC
CASREAGPSEQYF
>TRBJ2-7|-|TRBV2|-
TGTGCCAGCAGTTTCGGGGAGGTGAGCTACGAGCAGTACTTC
CASSFGEVSYEQYF
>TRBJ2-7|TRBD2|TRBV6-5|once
TGTGCCAGCAGCCCCCGGGGGGGACTAGCGTTCGAGCAGTACTTC
CASSPRGGLAFEQYF
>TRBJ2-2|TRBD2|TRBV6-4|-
TGTGCCAGCAGTAACGGGACTAGCACCGGGGAGCTGTTTTTT
CASSNGTSTGELFF
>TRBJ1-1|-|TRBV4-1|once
TGCGCCAGCAGCCAAGAATGGGGGTCGGAGGGCGCTTTCTTT
CASSQEWGSEGAFF